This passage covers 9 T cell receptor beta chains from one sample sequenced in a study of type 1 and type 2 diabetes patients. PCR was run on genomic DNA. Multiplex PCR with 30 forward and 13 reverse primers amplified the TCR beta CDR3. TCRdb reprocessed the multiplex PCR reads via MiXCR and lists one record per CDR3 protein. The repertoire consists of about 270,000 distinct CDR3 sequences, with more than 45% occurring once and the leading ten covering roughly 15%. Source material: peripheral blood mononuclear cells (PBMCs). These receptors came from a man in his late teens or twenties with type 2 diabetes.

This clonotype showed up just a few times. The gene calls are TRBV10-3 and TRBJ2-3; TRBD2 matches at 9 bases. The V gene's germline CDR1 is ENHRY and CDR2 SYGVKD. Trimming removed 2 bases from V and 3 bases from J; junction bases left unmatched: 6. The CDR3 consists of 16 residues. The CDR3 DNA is TGTGCCATCAGTGAGCTTTGGCTAGCGGGAACAGATACGCAGTATTTT. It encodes CAISELWLAGTDTQYF.

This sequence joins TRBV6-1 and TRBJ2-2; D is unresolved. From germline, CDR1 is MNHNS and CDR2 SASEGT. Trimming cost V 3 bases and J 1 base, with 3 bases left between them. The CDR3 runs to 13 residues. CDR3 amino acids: CASSDENTGELFF. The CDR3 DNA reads TGTGCCAGCAGTGATGAGAACACCGGGGAGCTGTTTTTT.

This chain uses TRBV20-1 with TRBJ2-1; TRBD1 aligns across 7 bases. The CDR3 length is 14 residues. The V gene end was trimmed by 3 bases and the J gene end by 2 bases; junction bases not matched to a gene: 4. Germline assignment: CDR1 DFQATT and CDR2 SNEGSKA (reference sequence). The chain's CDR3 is CSASRDSAYNEQFF. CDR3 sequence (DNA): TGCAGTGCTAGCCGGGACAGCGCCTACAATGAGCAGTTCTTC.

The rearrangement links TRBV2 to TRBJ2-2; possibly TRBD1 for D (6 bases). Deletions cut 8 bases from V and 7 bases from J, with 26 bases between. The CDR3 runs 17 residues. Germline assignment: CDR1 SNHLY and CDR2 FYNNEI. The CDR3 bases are TGTGCCAGCCCACCCCCCGGGACACCCTCTATGATCGGGGAGCTGTTTTTT. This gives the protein CASPPPGTPSMIGELFF.

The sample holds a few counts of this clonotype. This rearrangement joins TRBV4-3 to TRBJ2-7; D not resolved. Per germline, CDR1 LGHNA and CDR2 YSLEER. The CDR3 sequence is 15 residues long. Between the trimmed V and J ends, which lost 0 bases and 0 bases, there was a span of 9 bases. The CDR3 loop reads CASSQDPLSSYEQYF. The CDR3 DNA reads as TGCGCCAGCAGCCAAGATCCACTGTCCTCCTACGAGCAGTACTTC.

As DNA, the CDR3 is TGTGCCTCCGAACTGGGCGAGCAGTTCTTC. Translating gives CASELGEQFF. The chain uses TRBV25-1 and TRBJ2-5; D uncertain. The J call may be faulty, since TRBJ2-1 better matches the DNA end. Germline CDR1 and CDR2: MGHDK and SYGVNS. The CDR3 contains 10 residues.

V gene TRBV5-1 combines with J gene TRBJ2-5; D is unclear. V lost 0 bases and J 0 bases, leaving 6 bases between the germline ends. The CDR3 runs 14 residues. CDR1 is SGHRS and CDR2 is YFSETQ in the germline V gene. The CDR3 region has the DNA TGCGCCAGCAGCTTGGATGGAGACCAAGAGACCCAGTACTTC. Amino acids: CASSLDGDQETQYF.

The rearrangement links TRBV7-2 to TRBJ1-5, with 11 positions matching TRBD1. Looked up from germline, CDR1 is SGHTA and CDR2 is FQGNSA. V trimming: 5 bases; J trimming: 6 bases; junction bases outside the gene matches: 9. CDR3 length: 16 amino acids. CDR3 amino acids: CASSPWTGGAGQPQHF. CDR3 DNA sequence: TGTGCCAGCAGCCCCTGGACAGGGGGCGCGGGTCAGCCCCAGCATTTT.

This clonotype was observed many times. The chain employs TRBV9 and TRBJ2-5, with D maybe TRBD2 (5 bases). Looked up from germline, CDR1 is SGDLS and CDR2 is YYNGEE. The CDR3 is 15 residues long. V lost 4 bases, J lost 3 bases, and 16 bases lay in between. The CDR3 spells CASSLTPTAEETQYF. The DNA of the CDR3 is TGTGCCAGCAGCCTGACCCCCACAGCGGAAGAGACCCAGTACTTC. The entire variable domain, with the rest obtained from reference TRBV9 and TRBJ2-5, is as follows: DSGVTQTPKHLITATGQRVTLRCSPRSGDLSVYWYQQSLDQGLQFLIQYYNGEERAKGNILERFSAQQFPDLHSELNLSSLELGDSALYFCASSLTPTAEETQYFGPGTRLLVL.